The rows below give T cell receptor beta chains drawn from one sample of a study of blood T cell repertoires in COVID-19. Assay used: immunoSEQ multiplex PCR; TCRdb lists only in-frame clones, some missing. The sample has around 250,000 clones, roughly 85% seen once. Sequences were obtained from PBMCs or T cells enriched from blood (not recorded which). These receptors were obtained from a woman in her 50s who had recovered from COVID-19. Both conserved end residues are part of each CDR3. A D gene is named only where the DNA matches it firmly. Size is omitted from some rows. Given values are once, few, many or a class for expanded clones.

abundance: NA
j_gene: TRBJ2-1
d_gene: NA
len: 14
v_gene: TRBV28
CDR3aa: CASSLGLSLNEQFF
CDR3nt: TGTGCCAGCAGTTTGGGGCTATCCCTCAATGAGCAGTTCTTC

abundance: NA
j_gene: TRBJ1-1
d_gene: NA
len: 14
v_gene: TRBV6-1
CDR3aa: CASSEVYRESEAFF
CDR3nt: TGTGCCAGCAGTGAGGTTTACAGAGAAAGTGAAGCTTTCTTT

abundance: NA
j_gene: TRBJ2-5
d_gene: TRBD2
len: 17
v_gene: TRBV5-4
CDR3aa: CASSLGTSGRTQETQYF
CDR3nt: TGTGCCAGCAGCTTGGGGACTAGCGGGAGGACCCAAGAGACCCAGTACTTC

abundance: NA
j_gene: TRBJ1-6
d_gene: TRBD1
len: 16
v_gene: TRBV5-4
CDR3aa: CASSLGRPGGSSPLHF
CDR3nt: TGTGCCAGCAGCTTGGGTCGGCCAGGGGGCTCTTCACCCCTCCACTTT

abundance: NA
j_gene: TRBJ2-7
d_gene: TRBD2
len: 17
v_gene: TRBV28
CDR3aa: CASSLGGTSGTTYEQYF
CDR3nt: TGTGCCAGCAGTTTAGGTGGGACTAGCGGGACAACCTACGAGCAGTACTTC

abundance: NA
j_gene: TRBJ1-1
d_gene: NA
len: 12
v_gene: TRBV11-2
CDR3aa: CASSGGAAEAFF
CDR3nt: TGTGCCAGCAGCGGGGGGGCGGCTGAAGCTTTCTTT

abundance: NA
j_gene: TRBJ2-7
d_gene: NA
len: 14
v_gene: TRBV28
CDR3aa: CASSQGTASYEQYF
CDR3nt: TGTGCCAGCAGCCAAGGAACAGCATCCTACGAGCAGTACTTC

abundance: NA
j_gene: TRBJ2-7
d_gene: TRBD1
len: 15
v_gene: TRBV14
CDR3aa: CASSSDRALSYEQYF
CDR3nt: TGTGCCAGCAGCTCGGACAGGGCGCTTTCCTACGAGCAGTACTTC

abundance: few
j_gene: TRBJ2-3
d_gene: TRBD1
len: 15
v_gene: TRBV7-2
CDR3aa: CASTSVTGSTDTQYF
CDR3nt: TGTGCCAGCACCTCTGTGACAGGGAGCACAGATACGCAGTATTTT

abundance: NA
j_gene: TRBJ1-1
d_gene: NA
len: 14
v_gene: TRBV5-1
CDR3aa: CASSLGRGNTEAFF
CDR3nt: TGCGCCAGCAGCTTGGGGCGGGGGAACACTGAAGCTTTCTTT

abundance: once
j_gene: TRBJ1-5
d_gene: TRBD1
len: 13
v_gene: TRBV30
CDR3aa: CAWSLQGNQPQHF
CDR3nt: TGTGCCTGGAGTCTACAGGGGAATCAGCCCCAGCATTTT

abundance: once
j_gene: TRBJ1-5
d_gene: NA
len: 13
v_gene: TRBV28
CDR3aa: CASSLFVRQPQHF
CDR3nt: TGTGCCAGCAGTTTATTTGTGCGACAGCCCCAGCATTTT

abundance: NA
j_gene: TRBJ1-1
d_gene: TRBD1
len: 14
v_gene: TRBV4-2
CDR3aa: CASSLRTGNTEAFF
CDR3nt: TGTGCCAGCAGCCTTCGGACAGGGAACACTGAAGCTTTCTTT

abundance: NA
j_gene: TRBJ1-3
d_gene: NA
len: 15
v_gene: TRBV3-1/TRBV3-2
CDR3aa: CASSVGDSSGNTIYF
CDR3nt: TGTGCCAGCAGCGTAGGGGATAGCTCTGGAAACACCATATATTTT

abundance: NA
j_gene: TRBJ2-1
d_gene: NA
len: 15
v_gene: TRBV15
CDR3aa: CATTARDPPYNEQFF
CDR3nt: TGTGCCACCACCGCGCGGGACCCACCCTACAATGAGCAGTTCTTC

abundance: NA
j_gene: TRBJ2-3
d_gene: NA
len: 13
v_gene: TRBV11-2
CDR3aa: CASQKGGADTQYF
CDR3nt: TGTGCCAGTCAAAAGGGGGGGGCCGATACGCAGTATTTT

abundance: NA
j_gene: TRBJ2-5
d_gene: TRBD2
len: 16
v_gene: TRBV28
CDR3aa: CASSLIAGEAQETQYF
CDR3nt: TGTGCCAGCAGTCTAATAGCGGGAGAGGCACAAGAGACCCAGTACTTC

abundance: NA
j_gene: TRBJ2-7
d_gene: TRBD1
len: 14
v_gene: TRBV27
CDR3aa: CASSDRDRVTEQYF
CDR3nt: TGTGCCAGCAGCGACCGGGACAGGGTTACCGAGCAGTACTTC

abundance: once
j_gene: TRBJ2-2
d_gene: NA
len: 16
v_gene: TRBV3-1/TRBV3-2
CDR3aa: CVGGRGRPTNTGELFF
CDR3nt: TGTGTGGGTGGCCGGGGGAGGCCGACGAACACCGGGGAGCTGTTTTTT

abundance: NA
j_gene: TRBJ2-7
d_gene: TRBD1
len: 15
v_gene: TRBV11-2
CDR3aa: CASSLPGQGVYEQYF
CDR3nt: TGTGCCAGCAGCTTACCGGGACAGGGAGTCTACGAGCAGTACTTC

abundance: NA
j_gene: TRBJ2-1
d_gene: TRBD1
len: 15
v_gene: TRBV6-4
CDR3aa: CASSRQGEGYNEQFF
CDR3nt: TGTGCCAGCAGTAGACAGGGGGAGGGTTACAATGAGCAGTTCTTC

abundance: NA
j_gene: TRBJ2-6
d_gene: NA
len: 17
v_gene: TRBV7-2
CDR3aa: CASSFRAGVSGASVLTF
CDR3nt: TGTGCCAGCAGCTTTAGAGCGGGCGTCTCTGGGGCCAGCGTCCTGACTTTC

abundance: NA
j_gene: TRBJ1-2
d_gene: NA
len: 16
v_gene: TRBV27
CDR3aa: CASSFQRSFLYNGYTF
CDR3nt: TGTGCCAGCAGTTTCCAGAGGAGTTTTCTATATAATGGCTACACCTTC

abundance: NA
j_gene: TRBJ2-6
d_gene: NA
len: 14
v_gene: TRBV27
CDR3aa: CASRSVSGANVLTF
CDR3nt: TGTGCCAGCAGGTCAGTCTCTGGGGCCAACGTCCTGACTTTC

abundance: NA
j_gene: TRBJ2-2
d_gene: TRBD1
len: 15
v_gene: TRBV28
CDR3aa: CASSFGTVGTGELFF
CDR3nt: TGTGCCAGCAGTTTCGGGACAGTAGGGACCGGGGAGCTGTTTTTT

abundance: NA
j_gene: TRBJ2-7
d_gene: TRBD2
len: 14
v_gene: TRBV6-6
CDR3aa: CASSTGAGGYEQYF
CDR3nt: TGTGCCAGCAGTACCGGAGCGGGAGGGTACGAGCAGTACTTC

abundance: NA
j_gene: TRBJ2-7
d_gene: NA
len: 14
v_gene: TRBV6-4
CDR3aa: CASSESWSSYEQYF
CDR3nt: TGTGCCAGCAGTGAATCCTGGAGCTCCTACGAGCAGTACTTC

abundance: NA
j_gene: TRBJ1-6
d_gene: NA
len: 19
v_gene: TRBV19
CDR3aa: CASSPSHLTGRSKWSPLHF
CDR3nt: TGTGCCAGTAGTCCCTCACATCTGACAGGCCGATCCAAATGGTCACCCCTCCACTTT

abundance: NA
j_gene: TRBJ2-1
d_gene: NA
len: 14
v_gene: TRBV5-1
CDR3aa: CASSLYYQGNEQFF
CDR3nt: TGCGCCAGCAGCCTATACTACCAGGGGAATGAGCAGTTCTTC

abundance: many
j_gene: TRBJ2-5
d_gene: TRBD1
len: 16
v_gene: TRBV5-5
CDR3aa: CASSFSQGEFPETQYF
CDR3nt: TGTGCCAGCAGCTTTAGTCAGGGGGAATTTCCAGAGACCCAGTACTTC

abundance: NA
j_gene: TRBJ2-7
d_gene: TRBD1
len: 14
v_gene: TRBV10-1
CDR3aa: CASSSGTGRNEQYF
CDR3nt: TGCGCCAGCAGTTCCGGGACAGGGAGGAACGAGCAGTACTTC

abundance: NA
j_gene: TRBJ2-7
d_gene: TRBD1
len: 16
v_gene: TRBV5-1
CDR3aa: CASSLLSGQGAGEQYF
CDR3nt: TGCGCCAGCAGCTTGCTTTCAGGACAGGGGGCGGGTGAGCAGTACTTC

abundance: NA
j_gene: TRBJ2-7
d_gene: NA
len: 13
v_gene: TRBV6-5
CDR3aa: CAIGRAKSYEQYF
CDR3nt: TGTGCCATCGGCAGGGCGAAGTCCTACGAGCAGTACTTC

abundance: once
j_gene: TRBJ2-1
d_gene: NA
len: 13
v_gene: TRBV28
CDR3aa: CASSLLDSNEQFF
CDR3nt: TGTGCCAGCAGTTTACTCGACTCCAATGAGCAGTTCTTC

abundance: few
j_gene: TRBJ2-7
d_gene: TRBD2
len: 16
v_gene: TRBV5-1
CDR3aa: CASADGWREGRYEQYF
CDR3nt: TGCGCCAGCGCCGATGGTTGGCGGGAGGGCCGCTACGAGCAGTACTTC

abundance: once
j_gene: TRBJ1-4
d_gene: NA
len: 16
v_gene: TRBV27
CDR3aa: CASSWNGGGENEKLFF
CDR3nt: TGTGCCAGCAGTTGGAATGGGGGGGGCGAGAATGAAAAACTGTTTTTT

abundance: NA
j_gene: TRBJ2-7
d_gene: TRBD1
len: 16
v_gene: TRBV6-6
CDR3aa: CASKDRGSLGSYEQYF
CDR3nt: TGTGCCAGCAAAGACAGGGGATCTTTAGGGTCCTACGAGCAGTACTTC

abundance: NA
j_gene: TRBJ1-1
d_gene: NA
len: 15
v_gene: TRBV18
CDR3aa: CASSPTGPGDTEAFF
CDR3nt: TGTGCCAGCTCACCAACAGGGCCCGGGGACACTGAAGCTTTCTTT

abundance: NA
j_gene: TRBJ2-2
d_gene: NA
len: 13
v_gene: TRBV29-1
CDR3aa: CSGGTQNTGELFF
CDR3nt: TGCAGCGGCGGGACGCAGAACACCGGGGAGCTGTTTTTT

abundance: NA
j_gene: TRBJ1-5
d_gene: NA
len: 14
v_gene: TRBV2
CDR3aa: CASKGGQGNQPQHF
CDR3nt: TGTGCCAGCAAGGGGGGGCAGGGCAATCAGCCCCAGCATTTT

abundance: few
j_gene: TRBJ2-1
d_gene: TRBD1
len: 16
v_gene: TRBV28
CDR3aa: CASVTGRGDRYNEQFF
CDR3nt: TGTGCCAGCGTGACAGGGCGAGGGGATCGATACAATGAGCAGTTCTTC

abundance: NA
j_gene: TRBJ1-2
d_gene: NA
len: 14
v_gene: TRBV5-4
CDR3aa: CASRPLPQASGYTF
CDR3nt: TGTGCCAGCAGGCCCCTCCCCCAGGCCTCTGGCTACACCTTC

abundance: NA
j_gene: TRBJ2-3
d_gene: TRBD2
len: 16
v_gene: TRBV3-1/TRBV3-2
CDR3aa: CASSQVSAGGRDTQYF
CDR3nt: TGTGCCAGCAGCCAAGTCTCAGCGGGGGGGAGGGATACGCAGTATTTT

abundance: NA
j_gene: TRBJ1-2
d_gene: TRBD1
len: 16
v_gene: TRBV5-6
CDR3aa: CASSPDGQGFNYGYTF
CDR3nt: TGTGCCAGCAGCCCTGATGGACAGGGGTTTAACTATGGCTACACCTTC

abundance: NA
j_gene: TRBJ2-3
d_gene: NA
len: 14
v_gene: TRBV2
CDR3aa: CASSASHSTDTQYF
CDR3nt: TGTGCCAGCAGCGCGAGCCACAGCACAGATACGCAGTATTTT

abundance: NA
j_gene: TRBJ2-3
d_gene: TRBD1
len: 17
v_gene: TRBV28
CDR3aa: CASTTTAGTGSTDTQYF
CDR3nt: TGTGCCAGCACAACTACCGCGGGGACAGGGAGCACAGATACGCAGTATTTT

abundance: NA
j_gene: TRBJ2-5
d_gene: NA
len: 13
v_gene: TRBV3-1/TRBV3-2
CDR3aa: CASSQNQRETQYF
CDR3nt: TGTGCCAGCAGCCAGAACCAGCGGGAGACCCAGTACTTC

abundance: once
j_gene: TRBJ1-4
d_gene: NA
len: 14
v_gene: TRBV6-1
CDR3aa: CASSEVAGYEKLFF
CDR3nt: TGTGCCAGCAGTGAAGTAGCGGGGTATGAAAAACTGTTTTTT

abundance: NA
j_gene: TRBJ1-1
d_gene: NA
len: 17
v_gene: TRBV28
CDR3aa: CASSLMSGSSENTEAFF
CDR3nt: TGTGCCAGCAGTTTAATGTCCGGGAGTAGTGAGAACACTGAAGCTTTCTTT

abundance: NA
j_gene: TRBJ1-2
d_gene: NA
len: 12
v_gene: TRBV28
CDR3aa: CASSLRRYGYTF
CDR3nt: TGTGCCAGCAGTTTACGGCGGTATGGCTACACCTTC

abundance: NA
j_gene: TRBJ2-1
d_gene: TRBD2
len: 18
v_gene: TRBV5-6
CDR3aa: CASSLVFLAGELMDEQFF
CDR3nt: TGTGCCAGCAGCTTGGTCTTCCTAGCGGGGGAACTAATGGATGAGCAGTTCTTC

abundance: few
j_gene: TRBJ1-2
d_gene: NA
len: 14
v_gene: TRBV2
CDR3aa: CASSDFSTNYRYTF
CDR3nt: TGTGCCAGCAGTGATTTCTCGACCAACTATCGCTACACCTTC

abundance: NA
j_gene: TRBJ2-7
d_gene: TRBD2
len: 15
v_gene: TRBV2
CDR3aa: CASSDWGGNRYEQYF
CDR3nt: TGTGCCAGCAGTGATTGGGGGGGGAATCGGTACGAGCAGTACTTC

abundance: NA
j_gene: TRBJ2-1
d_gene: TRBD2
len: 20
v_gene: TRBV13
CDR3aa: CASSPPGTSGGWGGYNEQFF
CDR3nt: TGTGCCAGCAGCCCCCCGGGGACTAGCGGGGGATGGGGGGGTTACAATGAGCAGTTCTTC

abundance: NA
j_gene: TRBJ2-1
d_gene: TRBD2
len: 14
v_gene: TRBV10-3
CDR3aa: CAIGEGTTYNEQFF
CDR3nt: TGTGCCATCGGGGAGGGGACTACTTACAATGAGCAGTTCTTC

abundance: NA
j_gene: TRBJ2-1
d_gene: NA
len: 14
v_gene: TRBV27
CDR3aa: CASSLLGGNNEQFF
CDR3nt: TGTGCCAGCAGTTTATTGGGGGGAAACAATGAGCAGTTCTTC

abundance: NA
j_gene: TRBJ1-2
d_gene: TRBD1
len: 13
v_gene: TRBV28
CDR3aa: CASSRDRENGYTF
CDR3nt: TGTGCCAGCAGTAGGGACAGGGAAAATGGCTACACCTTC

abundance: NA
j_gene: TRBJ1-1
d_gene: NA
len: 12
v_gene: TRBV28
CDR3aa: CASSLRNTEAFF
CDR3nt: TGTGCCAGCAGTCTCCGGAACACTGAAGCTTTCTTT